These 10 T cell receptor beta chains were all obtained from the same sample, sequenced in a study of response to subunit inactivated influenza vaccine. TCRdb processed the RT-PCR reads anew with MiXCR; each CDR3 protein has one entry. The table shows over 400,000 distinct CDR3 sequences, with 9.5% to 13% occurring only once. The material was PBMCs from blood, obtained 35 to 45 days after vaccination. These receptors were taken from a man aged 45 to 65 who received an inactivated influenza vaccine.

This chain joins TRBV20-1 and TRBJ1-5; the D is unclear. The CDR3 length is 14 residues. Germline V gives CDR1 DFQATT, CDR2 SNEGSKA (reference sequence). V lost 5 bases to trimming and J lost 2 bases, with 13 bases between them. CDR3 nucleotides: TGCAGTGCTCTCTTGGCCCTGGGCAATCAGCCCCAGCATTTT. It codes for CSALLALGNQPQHF.

This clonotype has a handful of counts. The chain uses TRBV6-5 and TRBJ1-2, with 10 bases identical to TRBD1. Germline V gene lookup returns CDR1 MNHEY and CDR2 SVGAGI. Losses at the gene ends were 2 bases for V and 8 bases for J; bases not matched to a gene: 5. CDR3 size: 14 residues. For the CDR3, the DNA is TGTGCCAGCAGTTACGATGAGACAGGGGGCGGCTACACCTTC. It is translated as CASSYDETGGGYTF.

On this clonotype: It may be a read error: a sequence one base away is much more abundant. This rearrangement joins TRBV15 to TRBJ1-2; D is unresolved. The CDR3 has 14 residues. CDR1 and CDR2 from the germline V gene are LNHNV and YYDKDF (reference sequence). The ends were cut back, 1 base at V and 4 bases at J, with 10 bases in the middle. The DNA for the CDR3 is TGTGCCACCAGCAGAGCCTCTACATTCTATGGCTACACCTTC. This gives the protein CATSRASTFYGYTF.

This clonotype was counted ten times or more. This sequence joins TRBV20-1 and TRBJ1-1; D is unclear. Germline CDR1 is DFQATT and CDR2 is SNEGSKA (reference sequence). The CDR3 covers 14 residues. Trimming stripped 0 bases from V and 0 bases from J, with 8 bases between. Here the CDR3 DNA reads TGCAGTGCTAGAGACGGGAGCATGAACACTGAAGCTTTCTTT. Residues: CSARDGSMNTEAFF.

This chain uses TRBV7-2 with TRBJ1-6; 7 bases align to TRBD1. The CDR3 is 15 amino acids. Germline V gene lookup returns CDR1 SGHTA and CDR2 FQGNSA. The ends lost 2 bases at V and 4 bases at J; junction bases unmatched: 2. This CDR3 reads CASSLPGGYNSPLHF. In DNA, the CDR3 is TGTGCCAGCAGCTTACCAGGGGGATATAATTCACCCCTCCACTTT.

This clonotype has just a few counts. This sequence joins TRBV6-1 and TRBJ1-3; 11 nucleotides line up with TRBD1. Germline V lookup: CDR1 MNHNS, CDR2 SASEGT. CDR3 length equals 15 residues. J lost 5 bases, V lost 3 bases, and 3 bases had no gene match. CDR3: CASSDGQGARNTIYF. DNA for the CDR3: TGTGCCAGCAGTGATGGACAGGGGGCAAGAAACACCATATATTTT.

This clonotype has a count of ten or more. The chain carries TRBV6-6 and TRBJ2-3; D not resolved. The CDR3 sequence is 13 residues long. Germline lookup yields CDR1 MNHNY and CDR2 SVGAGI (reference sequence). Trimming removed 9 bases from V and 1 base from J, with 11 bases in between. The CDR3 region is CASQRDGTDTQYF. CDR3 nucleotide sequence: TGTGCCAGTCAAAGGGATGGCACAGATACGCAGTATTTT.

This clonotype was observed a few times. The V gene is TRBV28, the J gene TRBJ2-1, with D hard to call. This CDR3 spans 12 amino acids. V lost 2 bases to trimming and J lost 9 bases, with 8 bases between them. Germline CDR1 and CDR2: MDHEN and SYDVKM. This chain's CDR3 is CASSLLRIEQFF. CDR3 coding DNA: TGTGCCAGCAGTTTACTCCGAATTGAGCAGTTCTTC.

This clonotype was seen many times. The rearrangement uses TRBV29-1 and TRBJ2-1, with TRBD2 matching over 9 bases. The CDR3 extends over 16 amino acids. Germline V gene sequence: CDR1 SQVTM, CDR2 ANQGSEA. V trimming: 7 bases; J trimming: 2 bases; junction bases outside the gene matches: 12. CDR3 in amino acids: CSGSSHIAGAYNEQFF. The CDR3 DNA sequence: TGCAGCGGTTCATCCCACATAGCGGGAGCCTACAATGAGCAGTTCTTC.

This chain uses TRBV7-8 with TRBJ2-5, with 7 bases aligning to TRBD1. The CDR3 extends over 14 amino acids. Germline CDR1 SGHVS, CDR2 FQNEAQ. The V gene end was trimmed by 5 bases and the J gene end by 2 bases; junction bases not matched to a gene: 5. The CDR3 region is CASSITGAQETQYF. CDR3 bases: TGTGCCAGCAGCATAACAGGGGCACAAGAGACCCAGTACTTC.